These 20 T cell receptor beta chains came from one sample sequenced in a study of blood T cell repertoires in COVID-19. Generated by immunoSEQ multiplex PCR, the TCRdb table keeps only in-frame clones and is missing some. Of approximately 200,000 clones listed, approximately 83% are singletons. The sequencing input was peripheral blood. These receptors came from a human donor with active or convalescent COVID-19. The donor label of this sample is uncertain.

CDR3 loop: CASRYRGEQYF. The CDR3 DNA follows: TGTGCCAGCAGATACAGGGGGGAGCAGTACTTC. This chain connects TRBV28 to TRBJ2-7; 8 bases align to TRBD1. From germline, CDR1 is MDHEN and CDR2 SYDVKM. The CDR3 contains 11 residues. Trimming removed 6 bases from V and 7 bases from J; junction bases left unmatched: 2.

J is TRBJ2-3 and V is TRBV27, with 8 positions matching TRBD2. The CDR3 extends over 17 amino acids. The germline CDR1 and CDR2 sequences are MNHEY and SMNVEV (reference sequence). V was clipped by 5 bases and J by 3 bases; unmatched bases: 13. CDR3 sequence: CASSTAGGPDRTDTQYF. The CDR3, as DNA: TGTGCCAGCAGTACCGCGGGGGGCCCAGATAGAACAGATACGCAGTATTTT.

The V call is TRBV4-3, the J call TRBJ1-1; D gene unclear. Between the trimmed V and J ends, which lost 0 bases and 5 bases, there was a span of 22 bases. The CDR3 length is 18 residues. Germline CDR1 and CDR2: LGHNA and YSLEER. The CDR3 nucleotides are TGCGCCAGCAGCCAAGATCACGGAGAGGCAAATGTGGCTACTGAAGCTTTCTTT. Protein: CASSQDHGEANVATEAFF.

CDR3 coding DNA: TGTGCCAGCAGCGCCCAACAGGGGGGGAAAGAGACCCAGTACTTC. Its translation: CASSAQQGGKETQYF. The rearrangement joins TRBV9 to TRBJ2-5; D may be TRBD1 (8 bases). The germline gives CDR1 SGDLS, CDR2 YYNGEE. The CDR3 covers 15 residues. V was trimmed by 3 bases and J by 3 bases, leaving 15 bases between them. Full variable domain (outside the CDR3, taken from reference TRBV9 and TRBJ2-5): DSGVTQTPKHLITATGQRVTLRCSPRSGDLSVYWYQQSLDQGLQFLIQYYNGEERAKGNILERFSAQQFPDLHSELNLSSLELGDSALYFCASSAQQGGKETQYFGPGTRLLVL.

The chain couples TRBV6-1 to TRBJ1-2; no firm D call. The CDR3 contains 13 residues. V dropped 0 bases and J dropped 6 bases, with 8 bases sitting between them. Germline values: CDR1 MNHNS, CDR2 SASEGT. The CDR3 DNA sequence: TGTGCCAGCAGTGAAGCGCTAGGAAATGGCTACACCTTC. Protein product: CASSEALGNGYTF.

The gene calls are TRBV10-1 and TRBJ2-7; D is ambiguous. CDR1 WNHNN and CDR2 SYGVQD come from the germline V gene (reference sequence). The V gene lost 0 bases and the J gene lost 3 bases, with 6 bases spanning the gap. This CDR3 is 13 amino acids long. The CDR3 protein is CASSESLIYEQYF. In nucleotides, the CDR3 is TGCGCCAGCAGTGAGTCGTTAATCTACGAGCAGTACTTC.

The chain links TRBV3-1 (or the pseudogene TRBV3-2) to TRBJ2-5; no definite D call. The CDR3 is 14 amino acids. V was trimmed by 2 bases and J by 6 bases, leaving 13 bases between them. Germline V CDR1 and CDR2: LGHDT, YNNKEL (reference sequence). This chain's CDR3 is CASSQTDWAQTQYF. The CDR3, as DNA: TGTGCCAGCAGCCAAACGGATTGGGCGCAGACCCAGTACTTC.

This chain joins TRBV7-9 and TRBJ1-2, with 9 bases lining up with TRBD1. Germline trimming cut 2 bases from V and 5 bases from J; bases unmatched to any gene: 6. The CDR3 totals 15 residues. Germline CDR1 is SEHNR and CDR2 is FQNEAQ (reference sequence). CDR3 nucleotides: TGTGCCAGCAGCTTACGGGGGACAGGGCCTTATGGCTACACCTTC. Translating it yields CASSLRGTGPYGYTF. Complete variable domain (other parts from reference TRBV7-9 and TRBJ1-2): DTGVSQNPRHKITKRGQNVTFRCDPISEHNRLYWYRQTLGQGPEFLTYFQNEAQLEKSRLLSDRFSAERPKGSFSTLEIQRTEQGDSAMYLCASSLRGTGPYGYTFGSGTRLTVV.

The V and J genes are TRBV18 and TRBJ2-7, with 11 positions matching TRBD2. V dropped 4 bases and J dropped 2; count of bases not matched to a gene: 1. The CDR3 is made up of 14 amino acids. Germline V gene lookup returns CDR1 KGHSH and CDR2 LQKENI. CDR3 coding DNA: TGTGCCAGCTCACTGGGACTAGCGGCCTACGAGCAGTACTTC. This gives the protein CASSLGLAAYEQYF.

The V call is TRBV6-5, the J call TRBJ2-7; 8 bases are shared with TRBD2. Trimming at V came to 6 bases and at J to 7 bases, leaving 14 bases not matched to a gene. Germline values: CDR1 MNHEY, CDR2 SVGAGI. This CDR3 comprises 15 residues. CDR3 amino acids: CASSPRGTRLGEQYF. In DNA form, the CDR3 reads TGTGCCAGCAGCCCGCGGGGGACTAGGCTAGGGGAGCAGTACTTC.

This rearrangement joins TRBV27 to TRBJ2-3; TRBD1 aligns across 9 bases. CDR3 length: 14 amino acids. The V segment lost 2 bases and the J segment 6 bases; nucleotides outside the gene matches: 3. Germline CDR1 MNHEY, CDR2 SMNVEV (reference sequence). This CDR3 is CASSLTGGWDTQYF. CDR3 coding DNA: TGTGCCAGCAGTTTAACAGGGGGCTGGGATACGCAGTATTTT.

The chain uses TRBV19 and TRBJ2-1; D might be TRBD2 (5 bases). Deletions cut 8 bases from V and 8 bases from J, with 13 bases between. The germline gives CDR1 LNHDA, CDR2 SQIVND (reference sequence). This CDR3 has 12 amino acids. The CDR3 spells CASAAPEDEQFF. The CDR3 DNA is TGTGCCAGTGCCGCCCCGGAGGATGAGCAGTTCTTC.

The chain employs TRBV6-1 and TRBJ1-2, with a weak D call TRBD1 (5 bases). This CDR3 has 16 residues. Trimming removed 2 bases from V and 4 bases from J, with 17 bases in between. Germline V gene sequence: CDR1 MNHNS, CDR2 SASEGT. CDR3 in amino acids: CASSELGGWQSYGYTF. The CDR3 coding sequence is TGTGCCAGCAGTGAACTTGGGGGGTGGCAGTCCTATGGCTACACCTTC.

The chain has TRBV18 and TRBJ2-3, with D possibly matching TRBD2 (7 bases). The CDR3 contains 18 residues. Germline CDR1 is KGHSH and CDR2 is LQKENI. V gave up 3 bases and J gave up 3 bases, with 22 bases separating them. The CDR3 reads CASSPAEGGLSGTDTQYF. The CDR3 nucleotides read TGTGCCAGCTCACCTGCCGAGGGGGGGCTTTCGGGGACAGATACGCAGTATTTT.

The chain is built from TRBV28 and TRBJ1-3; D is undetermined. The CDR3 runs to 15 residues. The ends were cut back, 8 bases at V and 3 bases at J, with 17 bases in the middle. Germline CDR1 and CDR2: MDHEN and SYDVKM. The CDR3 nucleotides read TGTGCCAGCCTGAGGAGCACGGTCGGTGGAAACACCATATATTTT. It translates to CASLRSTVGGNTIYF.

This sequence joins TRBV2 and TRBJ2-5; tentatively, D is TRBD1 (5 bases). V was trimmed by 7 bases and J by 5 bases, leaving 20 bases between them. The germline gives CDR1 SNHLY, CDR2 FYNNEI. The CDR3 covers 15 residues. CDR3 loop: CASKMGPRRRETQYF. The CDR3 nucleotides read TGTGCCAGCAAAATGGGGCCCAGGCGCCGCGAGACCCAGTACTTC.

The chain uses TRBV2 and TRBJ2-7; 7 bases agree with TRBD1. The V gene's germline CDR1 is SNHLY and CDR2 FYNNEI. The trim removed 6 bases at V and 2 bases at J, leaving 7 bases unmatched. The CDR3 extends over 14 amino acids. CDR3 nucleotides: TGTGCCAGCAGGGACCGGGACAGAACCTACGAGCAGTACTTC. It codes for CASRDRDRTYEQYF.

CDR3 residues: CSVAGDTSYNSPLHF. For the CDR3, the DNA is TGCAGCGTGGCCGGGGACACCAGCTATAATTCACCCCTCCACTTT. The V gene is TRBV29-1, the J gene TRBJ1-6; possible D gene TRBD1, 6 bases. V lost 6 bases and J lost 3, with 15 bases in between. CDR1 and CDR2 from the germline V gene are SQVTM and ANQGSEA. This CDR3 has 15 residues.

The chain recombines TRBV2 with TRBJ1-4; unclear D gene. Germline values: CDR1 SNHLY, CDR2 FYNNEI. This CDR3 region has 15 residues. Trimming shortened V by 6 bases and J by 17 bases, and 28 bases separated the two germline ends. The CDR3 DNA reads as TGTGCCAGCAGCATAATCTCGGGAGCTCGAGGTTTTTCTTTTTTT. As protein: CASSIISGARGFSFF.

This chain uses TRBV6-6 with TRBJ1-1; 9 nucleotides match TRBD1. V was pared by 6 bases and J by 2 bases, with 4 bases of the junction left unmatched. In germline, CDR1 is MNHNY, CDR2 SVGAGI (reference sequence). The CDR3 consists of 14 residues. CDR3 coding DNA: TGTGCCAGCAGCAAGGGACAGGGAAACACTGAAGCTTTCTTT. Its protein is CASSKGQGNTEAFF.